Sequencing of this TCR beta chain was carried out in a study of OX40 agonist ivuxolimab in advanced cancers. The method was immunoSEQ multiplex PCR; TCRdb's version includes in-frame clones alone and lacks a portion of them. Counted here are tens of thousands of clones, around 86% occurring once; the ten biggest clones make up roughly 2.5%. As to this clone: Its antigen is unidentified.

Study-level results: Expanded clones tended on average to be more numerous among CD8+ T cells than CD4+. At 0.1 to 3.0 mg/kg, clonal expansion of CD4+ and CD8+ blood T cells had occurred by week 6. Still undetermined is the antigen specificity of the expanded peripheral T cells.

This material consisted of CD4+ or CD8+ T cells sorted from blood, taken in a trial of the OX40 agonist ivuxolimab. The TCR was taken from an adult with an advanced solid tumor such as melanoma, head and neck, liver or kidney cancer.

The CDR3: CASSQRGGGSTDTQYF. The DNA for the CDR3 is TGTGCCAGCAGCCAAAGGGGTGGGGGGAGCACAGATACGCAGTATTTT. This chain links TRBV7-9 with TRBJ2-3; D possibly corresponds to TRBD2 (6 bases). Trimming took off 5 bases at V and 0 bases at J, with 15 bases between the two ends. Germline-derived CDR1 and CDR2 are SEHNR and FQNEAQ (reference sequence). The CDR3 spans 16 residues.